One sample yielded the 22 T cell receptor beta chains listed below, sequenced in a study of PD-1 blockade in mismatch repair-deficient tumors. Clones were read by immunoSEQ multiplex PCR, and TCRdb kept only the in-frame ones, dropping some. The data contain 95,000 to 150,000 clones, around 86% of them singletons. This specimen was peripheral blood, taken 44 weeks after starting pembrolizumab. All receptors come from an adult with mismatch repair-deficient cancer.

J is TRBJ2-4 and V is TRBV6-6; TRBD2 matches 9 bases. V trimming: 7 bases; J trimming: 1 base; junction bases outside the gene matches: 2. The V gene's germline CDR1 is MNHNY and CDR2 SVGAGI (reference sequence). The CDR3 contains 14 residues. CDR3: CASTSGGAKNIQYF. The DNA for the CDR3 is TGTGCCAGCACCAGCGGGGGGGCCAAAAACATTCAGTACTTC.

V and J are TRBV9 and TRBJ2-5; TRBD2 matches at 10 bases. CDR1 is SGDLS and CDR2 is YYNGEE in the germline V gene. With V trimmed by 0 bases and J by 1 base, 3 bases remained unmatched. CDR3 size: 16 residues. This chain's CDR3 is CASSVGTSGVQETQYF. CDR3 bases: TGTGCCAGCAGCGTAGGAACTAGCGGGGTCCAAGAGACCCAGTACTTC.

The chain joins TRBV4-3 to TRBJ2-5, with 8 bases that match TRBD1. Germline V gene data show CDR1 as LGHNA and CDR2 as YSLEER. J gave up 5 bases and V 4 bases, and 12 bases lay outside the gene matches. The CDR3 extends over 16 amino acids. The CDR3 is CASSLRRGQGGETQYF. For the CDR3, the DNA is TGCGCCAGCAGCCTCCGGAGAGGACAGGGTGGTGAGACCCAGTACTTC.

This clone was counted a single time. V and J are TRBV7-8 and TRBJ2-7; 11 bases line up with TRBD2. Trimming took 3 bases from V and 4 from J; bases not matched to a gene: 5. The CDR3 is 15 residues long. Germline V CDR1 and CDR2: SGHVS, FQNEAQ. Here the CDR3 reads CASSFLTSGIYEQYF. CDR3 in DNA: TGTGCCAGCAGCTTCTTGACTAGCGGGATTTACGAGCAGTACTTC.

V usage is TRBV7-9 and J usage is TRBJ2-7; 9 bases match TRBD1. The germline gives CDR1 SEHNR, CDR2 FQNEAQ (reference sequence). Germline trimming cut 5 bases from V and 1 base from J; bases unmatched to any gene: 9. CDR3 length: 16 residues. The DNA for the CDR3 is TGTGCCAGCAGCCCTAGAGGGGGGACAGGGTCCTACGAGCAGTACTTC. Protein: CASSPRGGTGSYEQYF.

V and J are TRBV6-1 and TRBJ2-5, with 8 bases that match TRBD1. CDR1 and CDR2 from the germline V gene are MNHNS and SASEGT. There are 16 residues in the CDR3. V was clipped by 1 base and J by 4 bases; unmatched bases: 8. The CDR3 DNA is TGTGCCAGCAGTGAAGTTTTTAGACAGGGGACAGAGACCCAGTACTTC. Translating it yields CASSEVFRQGTETQYF.

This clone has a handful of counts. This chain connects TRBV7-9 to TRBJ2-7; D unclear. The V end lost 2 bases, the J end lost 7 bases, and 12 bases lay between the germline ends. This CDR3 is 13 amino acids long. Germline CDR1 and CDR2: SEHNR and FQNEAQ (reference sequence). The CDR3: CASSLTSLREQYF. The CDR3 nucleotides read TGTGCCAGCAGCTTAACGTCTCTTCGGGAGCAGTACTTC. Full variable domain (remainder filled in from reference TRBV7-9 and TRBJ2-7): DTGVSQNPRHKITKRGQNVTFRCDPISEHNRLYWYRQTLGQGPEFLTYFQNEAQLEKSRLLSDRFSAERPKGSFSTLEIQRTEQGDSAMYLCASSLTSLREQYFGPGTRLTVT.

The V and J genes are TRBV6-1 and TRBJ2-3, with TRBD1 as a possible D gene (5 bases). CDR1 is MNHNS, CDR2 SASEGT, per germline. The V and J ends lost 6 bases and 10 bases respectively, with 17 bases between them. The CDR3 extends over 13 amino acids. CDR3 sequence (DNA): TGTGCCAGCAGCAGGGAATCACAGTTTTCGCAGTATTTT. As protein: CASSRESQFSQYF.

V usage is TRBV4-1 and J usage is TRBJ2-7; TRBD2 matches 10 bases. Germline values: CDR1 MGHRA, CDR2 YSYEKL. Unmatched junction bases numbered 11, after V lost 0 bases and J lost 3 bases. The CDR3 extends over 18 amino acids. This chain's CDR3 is CASSQDFYGLADHYEQYF. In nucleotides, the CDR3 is TGCGCCAGCAGCCAAGATTTTTACGGACTAGCGGACCACTACGAGCAGTACTTC.

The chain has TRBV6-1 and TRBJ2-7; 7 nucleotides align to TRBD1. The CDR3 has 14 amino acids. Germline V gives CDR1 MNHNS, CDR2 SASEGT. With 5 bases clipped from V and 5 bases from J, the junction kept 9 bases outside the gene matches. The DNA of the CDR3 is TGTGCCAGCAGTACCCGGGACAGTTCTAACGAGCAGTACTTC. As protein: CASSTRDSSNEQYF.

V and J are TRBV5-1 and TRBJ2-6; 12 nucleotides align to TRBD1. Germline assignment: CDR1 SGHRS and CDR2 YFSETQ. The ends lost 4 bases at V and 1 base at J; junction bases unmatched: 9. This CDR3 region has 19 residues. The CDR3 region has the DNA TGCGCCAGCAGCAGGAGGCCGGGACAGGGGGCATCTGGGGCCAACGTCCTGACTTTC. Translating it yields CASSRRPGQGASGANVLTF.

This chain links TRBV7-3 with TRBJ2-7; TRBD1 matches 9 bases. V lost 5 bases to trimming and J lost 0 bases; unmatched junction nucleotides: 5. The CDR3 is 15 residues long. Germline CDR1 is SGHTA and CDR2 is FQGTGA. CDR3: CASSAYRGPSYEQYF. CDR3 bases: TGTGCCAGCAGCGCCTACAGGGGGCCCTCCTACGAGCAGTACTTC.

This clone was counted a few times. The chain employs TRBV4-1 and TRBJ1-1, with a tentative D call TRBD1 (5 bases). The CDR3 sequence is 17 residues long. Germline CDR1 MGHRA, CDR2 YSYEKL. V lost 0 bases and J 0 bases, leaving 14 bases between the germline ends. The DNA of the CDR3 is TGCGCCAGCAGCCAAGAGGGTGGGGGAATGGTGAACACTGAAGCTTTCTTT. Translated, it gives CASSQEGGGMVNTEAFF.

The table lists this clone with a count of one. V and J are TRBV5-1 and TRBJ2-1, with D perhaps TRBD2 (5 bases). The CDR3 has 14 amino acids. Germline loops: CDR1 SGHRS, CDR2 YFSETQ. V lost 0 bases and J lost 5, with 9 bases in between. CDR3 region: CASSLGLPNNEQFF. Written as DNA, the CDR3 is TGCGCCAGCAGCTTGGGACTACCCAACAATGAGCAGTTCTTC.

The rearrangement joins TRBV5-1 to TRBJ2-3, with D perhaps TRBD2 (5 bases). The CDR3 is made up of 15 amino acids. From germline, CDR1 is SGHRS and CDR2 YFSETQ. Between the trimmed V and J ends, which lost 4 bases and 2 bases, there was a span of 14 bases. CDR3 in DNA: TGCGCCAGCAGCCCTGACTACCCTTCCACAGATACGCAGTATTTT. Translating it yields CASSPDYPSTDTQYF.

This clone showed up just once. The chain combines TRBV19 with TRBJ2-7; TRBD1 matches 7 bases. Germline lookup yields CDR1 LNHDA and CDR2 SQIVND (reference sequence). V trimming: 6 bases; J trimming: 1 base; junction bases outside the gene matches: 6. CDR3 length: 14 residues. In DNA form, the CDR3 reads TGTGCCAGTAGAACAACAGGGGTTTCCTACGAGCAGTACTTC. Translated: CASRTTGVSYEQYF. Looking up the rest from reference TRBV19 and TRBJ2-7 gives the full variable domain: DGGITQSPKYLFRKEGQNVTLSCEQNLNHDAMYWYRQDPGQGLRLIYYSQIVNDFQKGDIAEGYSVSREKKESFPLTVTSAQKNPTAFYLCASRTTGVSYEQYFGPGTRLTVT.

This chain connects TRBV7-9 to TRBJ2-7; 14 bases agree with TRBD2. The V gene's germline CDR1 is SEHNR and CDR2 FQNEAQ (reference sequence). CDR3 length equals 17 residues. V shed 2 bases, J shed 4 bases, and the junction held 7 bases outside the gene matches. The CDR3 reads CASSLPGTSGGSYEQYF. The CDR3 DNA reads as TGTGCCAGCAGCTTACCCGGGACTAGCGGGGGATCGTACGAGCAGTACTTC.

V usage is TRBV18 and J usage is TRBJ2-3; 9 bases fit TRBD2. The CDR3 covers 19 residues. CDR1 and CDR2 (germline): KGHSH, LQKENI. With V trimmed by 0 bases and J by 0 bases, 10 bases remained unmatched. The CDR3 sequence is CASSPPLAGTLLSTDTQYF. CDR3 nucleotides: TGTGCCAGCTCACCACCTCTAGCGGGGACTCTCCTTAGCACAGATACGCAGTATTTT.

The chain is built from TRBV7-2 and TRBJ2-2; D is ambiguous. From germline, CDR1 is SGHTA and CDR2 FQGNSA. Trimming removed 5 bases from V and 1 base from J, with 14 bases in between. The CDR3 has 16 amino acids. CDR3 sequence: CASSRNLVRNTGELFF. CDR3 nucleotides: TGTGCCAGCAGCCGGAACCTCGTCAGGAACACCGGGGAGCTGTTTTTT.

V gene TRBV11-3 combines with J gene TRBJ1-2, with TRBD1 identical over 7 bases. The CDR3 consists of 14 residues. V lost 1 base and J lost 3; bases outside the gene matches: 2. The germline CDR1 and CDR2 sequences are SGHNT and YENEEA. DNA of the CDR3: TGTGCCAGCAGCTTAGGACAGGGTGACTATGGCTACACCTTC. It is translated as CASSLGQGDYGYTF. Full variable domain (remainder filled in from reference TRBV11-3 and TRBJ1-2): EAGVVQSPRYKIIEKKQPVAFWCNPISGHNTLYWYLQNLGQGPELLIRYENEEAVDDSQLPKDRFSAERLKGVDSTLKIQPAELGDSAVYLCASSLGQGDYGYTFGSGTRLTVV.

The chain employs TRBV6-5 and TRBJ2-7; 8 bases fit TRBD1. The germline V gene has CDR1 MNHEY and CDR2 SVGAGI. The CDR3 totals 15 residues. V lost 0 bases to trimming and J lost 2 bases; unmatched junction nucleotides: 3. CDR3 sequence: CASSYSAQGAYEQYF. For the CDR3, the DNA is TGTGCCAGCAGTTACTCGGCACAGGGGGCCTACGAGCAGTACTTC.

The CDR3 protein is CAINRDRSYGYTF. CDR3 DNA sequence: TGTGCCATCAACCGGGATCGGTCCTATGGCTACACCTTC. The chain combines TRBV10-3 with TRBJ1-2; D remains unclear. Trimming took 7 bases from V and 4 from J, leaving 13 bases between them. Germline V gives CDR1 ENHRY, CDR2 SYGVKD. CDR3 length equals 13 residues.